Listed below are T cell receptor beta chains from one sample, sequenced in a study of blood T cell repertoires in COVID-19. Sequencing used immunoSEQ multiplex PCR; TCRdb keeps in-frame clones, though not all of them. The repertoire includes tens of thousands of clones, around 80% of them detected once, and 10% to 15% sits in the top ten. Sequenced material: peripheral blood. All receptors come from a human donor in a cohort sampled during active COVID-19. Each CDR3 is given with its conserved first and last residue. D genes are given only for firm matches. Size tells how often a clone was seen (once, few, many) or the class of an expanded clone, and some rows leave it out.

>NA|NA|TRBJ1-3|TRBV3-1/TRBV3-2
TGTGCCAGCAGCTACTCGCGGGCCGTTGCGGGAAACACCATATATTTT
CASSYSRAVAGNTIYF
>TRBD2|NA|TRBJ2-3|TRBV3-1/TRBV3-2
TGTGCCAGCAGCCCCTTTGGTTCTAGCGGGGGCCGCACAGATACGCAGTATTTT
CASSPFGSSGGRTDTQYF
>NA|NA|TRBJ2-5|TRBV6-5
TGTGCCAGCAGTTCTTCAGGGGCCCACCAGTACTTC
CASSSSGAHQYF
>NA|many|TRBJ2-7|TRBV6-5
TGTGCCAGCAGTTCGAGGCATCGACCGAACTACGAGCAGTACTTC
CASSSRHRPNYEQYF
>NA|NA|TRBJ2-6|TRBV7-9
TGTGCCAGCAGCCGAGGACAGTTTTACTCTGGGGCCAACGTCCTGACTTTC
CASSRGQFYSGANVLTF
>TRBD1|NA|TRBJ2-1|TRBV6-5
TGTGCCAGCAGTTTGACAGGGGGCTACAATGAGCAGTTCTTC
CASSLTGGYNEQFF
>TRBD2|NA|TRBJ2-5|TRBV12-3/TRBV12-4
TGTGCCTCACGGGGGGGTGTCCAAGAGACCCAGTACTTC
CASRGGVQETQYF
>TRBD2|NA|TRBJ2-7|TRBV30
TGTGCCTGGCAGCTTCGGGCGGGGGTCGAGCAGTACTTC
CAWQLRAGVEQYF
>TRBD1|NA|TRBJ1-2|TRBV5-6
TGTGCCAGCAGCTTGGATGGGACAGGGAACTATGGCTACACCTTC
CASSLDGTGNYGYTF
>NA|NA|TRBJ2-1|TRBV10-3
TGTGCCATCAGCCGGACTGGATACAATGAGCAGTTCTTC
CAISRTGYNEQFF
>NA|NA|TRBJ2-1|TRBV19
TGTGCCAGTAGTACTCGGGACTCGACCTACAATGAGCAGTTCTTC
CASSTRDSTYNEQFF
>NA|once|TRBJ2-1|TRBV20-1
TGCAGTGCCCACGGGAGAGGTAGTCCGTTCTTC
CSAHGRGSPFF
>NA|NA|TRBJ1-1|TRBV7-3
TGTGCCAGCAGCTTAAGGTCGGGGGTGGGCACTGAAGCTTTCTTT
CASSLRSGVGTEAFF
>TRBD2|NA|TRBJ2-3|TRBV5-8
TGTGCCAGCAGCGAAGAAGCGGGAGTGCCAGCAGATACGCAGTATTTT
CASSEEAGVPADTQYF
>NA|NA|TRBJ2-1|TRBV19
TGTGCCAGTAGTGTGGGGGGTCGCTACAATGAGCAGTTCTTC
CASSVGGRYNEQFF
>NA|NA|TRBJ1-1|TRBV19
TGTGCCAGTAGTCCGGTTGTTAACACTGAAGCTTTCTTT
CASSPVVNTEAFF
>TRBD1|few|TRBJ2-7|TRBV7-8
TGTGCCAGCAGCCAGGGGGCAGCTTACGAGCAGTACTTC
CASSQGAAYEQYF
>NA|few|TRBJ1-2|TRBV3-1/TRBV3-2
TGTGCCAGCAGCCAAGCCCGAGGGCACAGCCATGGCTACACCTTC
CASSQARGHSHGYTF
>TRBD1|NA|TRBJ1-1|TRBV15
TGTGCCACCAGCAGAAGTGTGCAGGGGGCTGGCATGAACACTGAAGCTTTCTTT
CATSRSVQGAGMNTEAFF
>NA|few|TRBJ1-5|TRBV2
TGTGCCAGCAGTGATGGACTGAGTAACAATCAGCCCCAGCATTTT
CASSDGLSNNQPQHF
>NA|NA|TRBJ2-3|TRBV7-3
TGTGCCAGCAGCTCGTCCAGGGGAAAGACAGATACGCAGTATTTT
CASSSSRGKTDTQYF
>NA|NA|TRBJ2-7|TRBV19
TGTGCCAGTAGCGTTTTTTCGGGGTACGAGCAGTACTTC
CASSVFSGYEQYF
>NA|NA|TRBJ1-1|TRBV20-1
TGCCAGCTAGGAGGAGGCACTGAAGCTTTCTTT
CQLGGGTEAFF
>NA|NA|TRBJ2-5|TRBV7-6
TGTGCCAGCAGCTTCCCTTCTGGGCTGGTAGAGACCCAGTACTTC
CASSFPSGLVETQYF
>TRBD2|NA|TRBJ2-1|TRBV5-1
TGCGCCAGCAGCTTGGCACTAGCGGGAATGGTTGAGCAGTTCTTC
CASSLALAGMVEQFF
>TRBD2|NA|TRBJ2-1|TRBV19
TGTGCCAGTACCCCGGGGACTAGTTGGTATTTGCGGCAGTTCTTC
CASTPGTSWYLRQFF
>NA|NA|TRBJ2-7|TRBV7-3
TGTGCCAGCAGCTTAACGTCAGGCCCGGGAAGCGAGCAGTACTTC
CASSLTSGPGSEQYF
>TRBD2|NA|TRBJ2-7|TRBV30
TGTGCCTGGAGTGGACTAGCGGGATTAAGGAGCGAGCAGTACTTC
CAWSGLAGLRSEQYF
>NA|NA|TRBJ2-7|TRBV27
TGTGCCAGCAGTTTATTAGGACAGTGGGACGAGCAGTACTTC
CASSLLGQWDEQYF
>NA|NA|TRBJ1-2|TRBV27
TGTGCCAGCAGTTTCAGGGCGGCAGGGGCCAACTATGGCTACACCTTC
CASSFRAAGANYGYTF
>NA|NA|TRBJ1-5|TRBV4-3
TGCGCCAGCAGCCGATACAGGGTTGAGCCCCAGCATTTT
CASSRYRVEPQHF
>NA|NA|TRBJ2-4|TRBV2
TGTGCCAGTAAAAACGGACAGCCTGGCACGCCCAAAAACATTCAGTACTTC
CASKNGQPGTPKNIQYF
>TRBD1|NA|TRBJ1-1|TRBV19
TGTGCCAGTAGTATTAAGGGGGCAACAGGGGTCGTTTCTGAAGCTTTCTTT
CASSIKGATGVVSEAFF
>NA|NA|TRBJ2-3|TRBV4-1
TGCGCCAGCAGCCAACAGGCGGGGCCGGCAGATACGCAGTATTTT
CASSQQAGPADTQYF
>NA|NA|TRBJ2-1|TRBV6-5
TGTGCCAGCAGGATAGCGGAGAACTCCTACAATGAGCAGTTCTTC
CASRIAENSYNEQFF
>NA|NA|TRBJ1-1|TRBV4-3
TGCGCCAGCAGCCAAGAGCCCGGCGGCACTTACACTGAAGCTTTCTTT
CASSQEPGGTYTEAFF
>NA|NA|TRBJ1-2|TRBV28
TGTGCCAGCAGTTTCGACAGGAACTATGGCTACACCTTC
CASSFDRNYGYTF
>NA|NA|TRBJ1-2|TRBV6-6
TGTGCCAGCAACCAGCGGGCTCAAAGCGAAGGCTACACCTTC
CASNQRAQSEGYTF
>TRBD1|few|TRBJ2-7|TRBV5-1
TGCGCCAGCAGCTCCGGACAGGCTCTCTCCTACGAGCAGTACTTC
CASSSGQALSYEQYF
>TRBD2|NA|TRBJ2-3|TRBV19
TGTGCCAGCGTAGCGGGGGGGCGGGCAGATACGCAGTATTTT
CASVAGGRADTQYF
>NA|NA|TRBJ1-2|TRBV25-1
TGTGCCAGCAGTAGTAGCCAATGGCGGGGCTACACCTTC
CASSSSQWRGYTF
>NA|NA|TRBJ1-6|TRBV5-6
TGTGCCAGCAGCTTGCTCCACCTGAGCTCCTATAATTCACCCCTCCACTTT
CASSLLHLSSYNSPLHF
>TRBD2|NA|TRBJ2-1|TRBV6-2/TRBV6-3
TGTGCCAGCAGTTACCCCACGGGGGGGCCAAGGGAGCAGTTCTTC
CASSYPTGGPREQFF
>TRBD1|once|TRBJ1-5|TRBV15
TGTGCCACCCGAAGGTCCGGGACAGGGTTATCGAGCAATCAGCCCCAGCATTTT
CATRRSGTGLSSNQPQHF
>NA|NA|TRBJ1-2|TRBV12-3/TRBV12-4
TGTGCCAGCAGCCAGGACTTCTATGGCTACACCTTC
CASSQDFYGYTF
>NA|NA|TRBJ1-4|TRBV6-5
TGTGCCAGCAGTCTATGGGAGGGACCAAATGAAAAACTGTTTTTT
CASSLWEGPNEKLFF
>NA|NA|TRBJ1-6|TRBV6-2/TRBV6-3
TGTGCCAGCAGTTACGGCGGGGGGCGGTCACCCCTCCACTTT
CASSYGGGRSPLHF
>TRBD1|NA|TRBJ1-6|TRBV7-3
TGTGCCAGCAGCCCCCGGGACAGGGATCCCCTCCACTTT
CASSPRDRDPLHF
>NA|NA|TRBJ1-5|TRBV6-6
TGTGCCAGCAGTTACGGGGCTAGTCAGCCCCAGCATTTT
CASSYGASQPQHF
>NA|NA|TRBJ2-7|TRBV7-6
TGTGCCAGCAGCTTAGTGCTAGCGAGTTTCCACGAGCAGTACTTC
CASSLVLASFHEQYF
>NA|once|TRBJ1-6|TRBV4-2
TGTGCCAGCAGCCAAGGACATCCTCCTATTAATTCACCCCTCCACTTT
CASSQGHPPINSPLHF
>TRBD1|NA|TRBJ2-7|TRBV3-1/TRBV3-2
TGTGCCAGCAGCCAAGAATCCGGGACAGGCTACGAGCAGTACTTC
CASSQESGTGYEQYF